The sequence of this T cell receptor (beta chain) was determined in a study of cytomegalovirus exposure and HLA in healthy donors. General study points: Being indistinguishable, some V segments were excluded, TRBV6-2 and TRBV6-3 among them.

PCR was performed using 60 Vbeta and 13 Jbeta primers. The data were produced by immunoSEQ multiplex PCR, yet TCRdb's version contains in-frame clones alone and is incomplete. This sample has around 81,000 clones; 55% to 75% occur once, and the top ten carry less than 7.5%. V lost 1 base and J lost 4; bases outside the gene matches: 6. The CDR3 spans 17 residues. Germline CDR1 reads LGHNA; CDR2 reads YNFKEQ. About this clone itself: Its antigen remains unidentified.

Sequenced material: PBMCs. This sequence originates from a man aged 30 to 45 in good health and CMV-seropositive. V and J are TRBV4-2 and TRBJ2-3; 12 bases are a match to TRBD1. The CDR3 DNA follows: TGTGCCAGCAGCCAAGCCTCCGGGACAGGGGGCGCAGATACGCAGTATTTT. As protein: CASSQASGTGGADTQYF.